This T cell receptor beta chain came from a study of beta chain features in type 1 diabetes. The study, taken as a whole, reports: Researchers report that Type 1 diabetes patients had moderately but significantly shorter TCRB CDR3s across all four CD4+ subsets.

The CDR3 is 14 amino acids. V lost 1 base to trimming and J lost 0 bases, with 6 bases between them. The germline V gene encodes CDR1 LNHNV and CDR2 YYDKDF (reference sequence). A note on this clone: Its antigen is unknown.

Reverse transcription of all isolated RNA meant that expressed TCRB transcripts were sequenced. Using immunoSEQ multiplex PCR, the repertoire was profiled, and TCRdb retains in-frame clones only, with some absent. The sample records about 320,000 clones, around 15% being singletons. The chain links TRBV15 to TRBJ1-1; tentative D call: TRBD1 (5 bases). The receptor comes from a young man in good health. Source material: central memory CD4+ T cells from blood. CDR3 DNA sequence: TGTGCCACCAGCAGAGCAGGGATGAACACTGAAGCTTTCTTT. It codes for CATSRAGMNTEAFF. Drawing the rest from reference TRBV15 and TRBJ1-1, the complete variable domain is DAMVIQNPRYQVTQFGKPVTLSCSQTLNHNVMYWYQQKSSQAPKLLFHYYDKDFNNEADTPDNFQSRRPNTSFCFLDIRSPGLGDTAMYLCATSRAGMNTEAFFGQGTRLTVV.